This entry lists 5 T cell receptor beta chains sequenced from one sample in a study of blood T cell repertoires in COVID-19. TCRdb's copy holds only in-frame clones and misses some; the assay was immunoSEQ multiplex PCR. The data show around 64,000 clones, around 87% seen once. Sequenced input: peripheral blood. Receptors were obtained from a man aged 45-65 years with active COVID-19.

The chain has TRBV30 and TRBJ2-3; maybe TRBD1 (6 bases). The CDR3 length is 14 residues. V was trimmed by 2 bases and J by 1 base, leaving 10 bases between them. The germline CDR1 and CDR2 sequences are GTSNPN and SVGIG (reference sequence). The chain's CDR3 is CAWSSSGGTDTQYF. The DNA of the CDR3 is TGTGCCTGGAGTAGTTCAGGGGGCACAGATACGCAGTATTTT.

This clone was detected once. In DNA, the CDR3 is TGTGCCAGTAACCCGACAGGGAACTATGGCTACACCTTC. Encoded protein: CASNPTGNYGYTF. The chain has TRBV19 and TRBJ1-2; 7 nucleotides align to TRBD1. The CDR3 runs to 13 residues. Germline V gene sequence: CDR1 LNHDA, CDR2 SQIVND (reference sequence). Trimming cost V 7 bases and J 2 bases; bases outside gene matches: 4.

The chain couples TRBV6-5 to TRBJ2-2; 11 positions match TRBD2. V trimming: 6 bases; J trimming: 3 bases; junction bases outside the gene matches: 0. Germline-derived CDR1 and CDR2 are MNHEY and SVGAGI. The CDR3 length is 14 residues. CDR3 amino acids: CASRGLADTGELFF. In nucleotides, the CDR3 is TGTGCCAGCAGGGGACTAGCGGACACCGGGGAGCTGTTTTTT.

CDR3 region: CASSLVFTSGSFEQFF. CDR3 DNA sequence: TGTGCCAGCAGCTTAGTTTTTACTAGCGGGAGTTTTGAGCAGTTCTTC. The chain combines TRBV7-2 with TRBJ2-1; TRBD2 matches at 11 bases. CDR1 is SGHTA and CDR2 is FQGNSA in the germline V gene. Trimming took 1 base from V and 9 from J; bases not matched to a gene: 8. The CDR3 runs to 16 residues.

The V gene is TRBV4-2, the J gene TRBJ1-1; 10 nucleotides match TRBD1. V dropped 4 bases and J dropped 10; count of bases not matched to a gene: 12. Germline lookup yields CDR1 LGHNA and CDR2 YNFKEQ. The CDR3 is made up of 15 amino acids. The CDR3 protein is CASSPDTGTGVGAFF. The CDR3 nucleotides read TGTGCCAGCAGCCCTGACACCGGGACAGGGGTAGGAGCTTTCTTT.